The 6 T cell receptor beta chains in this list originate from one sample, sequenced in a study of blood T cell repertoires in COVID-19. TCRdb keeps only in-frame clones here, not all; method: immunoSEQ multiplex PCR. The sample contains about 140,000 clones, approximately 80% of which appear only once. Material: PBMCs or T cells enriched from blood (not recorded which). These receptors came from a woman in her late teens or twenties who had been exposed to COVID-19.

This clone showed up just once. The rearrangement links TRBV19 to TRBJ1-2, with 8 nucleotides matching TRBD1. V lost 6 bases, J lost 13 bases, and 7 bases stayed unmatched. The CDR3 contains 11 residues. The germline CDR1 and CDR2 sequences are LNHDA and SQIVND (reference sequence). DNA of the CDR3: TGTGCCAGTAGACGAGGACAGGGCATCACCTTC. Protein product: CASRRGQGITF.

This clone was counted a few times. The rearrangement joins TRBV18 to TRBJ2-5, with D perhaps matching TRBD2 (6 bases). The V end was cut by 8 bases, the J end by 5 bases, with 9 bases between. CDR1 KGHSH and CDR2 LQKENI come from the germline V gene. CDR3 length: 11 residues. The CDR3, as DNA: TGTGCCAGCCACCGGGGGGAGACCCAGTACTTC. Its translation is CASHRGETQYF.

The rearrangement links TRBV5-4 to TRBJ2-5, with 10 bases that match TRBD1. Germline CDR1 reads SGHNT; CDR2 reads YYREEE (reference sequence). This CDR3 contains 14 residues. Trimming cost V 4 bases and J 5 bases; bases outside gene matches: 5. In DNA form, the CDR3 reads TGTGCCAGCAGCCGACAGGGGGCAACGGAGACCCAGTACTTC. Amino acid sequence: CASSRQGATETQYF.

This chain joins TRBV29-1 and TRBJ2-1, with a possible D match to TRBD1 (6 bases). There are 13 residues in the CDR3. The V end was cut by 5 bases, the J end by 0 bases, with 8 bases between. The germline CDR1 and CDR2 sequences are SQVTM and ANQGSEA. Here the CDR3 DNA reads TGCAGCGTTCAGGACAGCTCCTACAATGAGCAGTTCTTC. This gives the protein CSVQDSSYNEQFF.

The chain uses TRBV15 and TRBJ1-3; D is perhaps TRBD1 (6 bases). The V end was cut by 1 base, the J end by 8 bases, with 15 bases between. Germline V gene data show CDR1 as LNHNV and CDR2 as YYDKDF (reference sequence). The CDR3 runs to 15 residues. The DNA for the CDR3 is TGTGCCACCAGCAGAGTACAGGGATTGGGTTACACCATATATTTT. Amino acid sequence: CATSRVQGLGYTIYF.

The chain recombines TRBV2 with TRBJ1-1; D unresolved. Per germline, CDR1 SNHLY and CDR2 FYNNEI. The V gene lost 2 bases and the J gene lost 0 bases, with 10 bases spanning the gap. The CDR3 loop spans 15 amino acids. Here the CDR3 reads CASSEFTFMNTEAFF. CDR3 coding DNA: TGTGCCAGCAGTGAATTTACATTCATGAACACTGAAGCTTTCTTT.